This T cell receptor beta chain was sequenced for a study of T cells in localized non-small cell lung cancer. In regard to this clone: What it binds is not known.

The repertoire was sequenced with immunoSEQ multiplex PCR; TCRdb's copy has only in-frame clones and lacks some. The table lists under 50,000 clones, 81% of them singletons. The study, taken as a whole, reports: Longer overall survival was linked to higher blood T cell density.

The specimen comprised peripheral blood mononuclear cells, sampled before any cancer treatment. The receptor was isolated from a man between 35 and 75 years old with stage III lung adenocarcinoma.

DNA of the CDR3: TGTGCCAGCAGCTTAATACGGCAGGCTCCCGGAAACACCATATATTTT. This gives the protein CASSLIRQAPGNTIYF. The chain has TRBV7-8 and TRBJ1-3; D unclear. The V end was cut by 2 bases, the J end by 4 bases, with 15 bases between. The V gene's germline CDR1 is SGHVS and CDR2 FQNEAQ. CDR3 size: 16 residues.